The entry that follows covers one TCR beta chain sequence. The CDR3 covers 16 residues. CDR1 is MNHEY and CDR2 is SMNVEV in the germline V gene (reference sequence). Trimming stripped 3 bases from V and 9 bases from J, with 18 bases between. This sample is part of a study of blood T cell repertoires in COVID-19. Produced via immunoSEQ multiplex PCR; TCRdb's table is partial and in-frame only. The sample includes some 230,000 clones, around 83% seen only once; the top ten take about 1%. Sequenced: peripheral blood. This TCR was recovered from a man aged 35 to 55 with acute or convalescent COVID-19. This sequence joins TRBV27 and TRBJ1-6; D call uncertain. The CDR3 region has the DNA TGTGCCAGCAGTTTTTCAATCGGAGGTTTGTCTTCACCCCTCCACTTT. Translating gives CASSFSIGGLSSPLHF.